Listed here is a single T cell receptor (beta chain). This specimen comes from a study of T-cell reconstitution after alpha-beta-depleted transplantation in children. TCRbeta library preparation incorporated unique molecular identifiers. TCRdb reprocessed the PCR reads via MiXCR and lists one record per CDR3 protein. The sample contains approximately 800,000 distinct CDR3 sequences, roughly 16% of which appear only once. Trimming cost V 4 bases and J 5 bases, with 9 bases left between them. Looked up from germline, CDR1 is SGHDN and CDR2 is FVKESK. This CDR3 is built from 13 residues. This chain links TRBV14 with TRBJ1-5; D gene unclear. Sequenced here: PBMCs, mostly from graft donor cells, sampled 360 days after TCRalphabeta/CD19-depleted stem cell transplant. This receptor was obtained from a male patient between 10 and 17 years old who had a stem cell transplant for acute lymphoblastic leukemia, so the T cells may come from the graft donor. Here the CDR3 DNA reads TGTGCCAGCAGCCCCGGGCCTGATCAGCCCCAGCATTTT. It codes for CASSPGPDQPQHF.